These T cell receptor beta chains were read from a single sample in a study of T cell repertoires in cytomegalovirus infection. For these TCRs, the target antigens are not known. TCRdb recomputed calls from the reads with MiXCR, one row per CDR3 protein. The data contain about 900,000 distinct CDR3 sequences, around 30% of them singletons. The specimen comprised cultured CD8+ T cells from PBMCs, sampled from culture after CMV antigen stimulation. The origin of the receptors is a human donor in good health (CMV status not recorded). Some clones in this sample may be carry-over from other donors' samples. CDR3s include the opening cysteine and the closing phenylalanine or tryptophan. The order of the fields is J gene, D gene, V gene, clone size, CDR3 DNA, CDR3 protein. D genes are given only for firm matches. Expanded clones get a size class; other rows say once, few or many, or leave the size out.

TRBJ2-7 | - | TRBV2 | - | TGTGCCAGCAGTGAAGCTATGGGGGCTTCCTCCTACGAGCAGTACTTC | CASSEAMGASSYEQYF
TRBJ2-5 | - | TRBV7-9 | few | TGTGCCAGCAGCTCCAGACAGAATGTGGAGACCCAGTACTTC | CASSSRQNVETQYF
TRBJ2-7 | - | TRBV7-9 | - | TGTGCCAGCAGCTCCCCCGGCATTGGGGACTTC | CASSSPGIGDF
TRBJ1-2 | - | TRBV6-5 | - | TGTGCCAGCAGTTTACATCAGGAGCCTTACTATGGCTACACCTTC | CASSLHQEPYYGYTF
TRBJ1-1 | - | TRBV12-3/TRBV12-4 | - | TGTGCCGGCAGCCTGGGGACACCAGAAGCTTTCTTT | CAGSLGTPEAFF
TRBJ1-6 | - | TRBV7-8 | - | TGTGCCAGCAGCCCGACAGCTCAAAATTCACCCCCCCACTTT | CASSPTAQNSPPHF
TRBJ1-5 | - | TRBV4-3 | - | TGCGCCAGCAGCCAAGATATGGCCAGAAATCAGCCCCAGCATTTT | CASSQDMARNQPQHF
TRBJ2-2 | - | TRBV12-3/TRBV12-4 | many | TGTGCCAGCAGCCTCGGACTCCTAGAGCTGTTTTTT | CASSLGLLELFF
TRBJ2-1 | TRBD1 | TRBV7-2 | few | TGTGCCAGCAGCTCCACAGGGGGTCCTCGGAGGGAGCAGTTCTTC | CASSSTGGPRREQFF
TRBJ1-1 | TRBD1 | TRBV6-1 | - | TGTGCCAGCACCGAGACAGGGAGTCCTGAAGCTTTCTTT | CASTETGSPEAFF
TRBJ2-3 | TRBD1 | TRBV29-1 | - | TGCAGCGCGGACAGGGTGACAGATACGCAGTATTTT | CSADRVTDTQYF
TRBJ1-5 | TRBD1 | TRBV10-3 | few | TGTGCCATCAGTGCCGACAGGGGGCCCACCGTATTTAGCAATCAGCCCCAGCATTTT | CAISADRGPTVFSNQPQHF
TRBJ2-1 | - | TRBV29-1 | few | TGCAGCGTTGAGCGCAGACAGGGAGGCTCCTACAATGAGCAGTTCTTC | CSVERRQGGSYNEQFF
TRBJ2-2 | - | TRBV7-6 | many | TGTGCCAGCAGCCACAGGACCGGGGAGCTGTTTTTT | CASSHRTGELFF
TRBJ2-3 | - | TRBV7-2 | many | TGTGCCAGCAGCTGGAGCGTCTGGGGCGGACTATTCACAGATACGCAGTATTTT | CASSWSVWGGLFTDTQYF
TRBJ2-1 | - | TRBV7-6 | many | TGTGCCAGCAGCTTGGTGGGCGACTACAATGAGCAGTTCTTC | CASSLVGDYNEQFF
TRBJ2-1 | TRBD2 | TRBV11-3 | - | TGTGCCAGCAGCTTAGAAACCGGACTAGCGGGGGGGATCAATGAGCAGTTCTTC | CASSLETGLAGGINEQFF
TRBJ2-2 | - | TRBV19 | few | TGTGCCAGTAGTATAGTTTCAGCGGGGGAGCTGTTTTTT | CASSIVSAGELFF
TRBJ2-1 | TRBD2 | TRBV20-1 | - | TGCAGTGCCCCTTCGAGACTAGCGGGGGGTCATGAGCAGTTCTTC | CSAPSRLAGGHEQFF
TRBJ1-1 | - | TRBV6-1 | - | TGTGCCAGCAGTTCCGTGGGGGGGTACACTGAAGCTTTCTTT | CASSSVGGYTEAFF
TRBJ2-1 | - | TRBV4-1 | - | TGCGCCAGCAGCCAAGAGGTTTTAGGGGATGGTTCCTACAATGAGCAGTTCTTC | CASSQEVLGDGSYNEQFF
TRBJ2-1 | - | TRBV7-4 | few | TGTGCCAGCAGCTTAGCCGGGCCCTCGGCAAATGAGCAGTTCTTC | CASSLAGPSANEQFF
TRBJ2-1 | - | TRBV12-3/TRBV12-4 | few | TGTGCCAGCAGCCCCCAGGTAGTCGGGAATGAGCAGTTCTTC | CASSPQVVGNEQFF
TRBJ2-7 | - | TRBV6-6 | - | TGTGCCAGCAGTCGACAGTCCTACGAGCAGTACTTC | CASSRQSYEQYF
TRBJ1-1 | - | TRBV28 | few | TGTGCCAGCAGTTTATGGGCTTTCAGGAACACTGAAGCTTTCTTT | CASSLWAFRNTEAFF
TRBJ1-3 | - | TRBV5-6 | - | TGTGCCAGCAGCTCATGGATCCTCGGAAACACCATATATTTT | CASSSWILGNTIYF
TRBJ2-3 | - | TRBV4-3 | few | TGCGCCAGCAGCCAAGATCGGTTCGGGGATACGCAGTATTTT | CASSQDRFGDTQYF
TRBJ2-1 | - | TRBV2 | once | TGTGCCAGCAGTGCGAAACTAGACAATGAGCAGTTCTTC | CASSAKLDNEQFF
TRBJ1-2 | - | TRBV27 | few | TGTGCCAGCAGCGGAAATCGCGTAGGCTACACCTTC | CASSGNRVGYTF
TRBJ1-1 | TRBD1 | TRBV6-1 | - | TGTGCGAGCAGTGTTCTCGGGACAGCCAAGAACACTGAAGCTTTCTTT | CASSVLGTAKNTEAFF
TRBJ2-3 | - | TRBV24-1 | - | TGTGCCACCAGTGATTTGTACAGGGACACAGATACGCAGTATTTT | CATSDLYRDTDTQYF
TRBJ2-2 | - | TRBV13 | once | TGTGCCAGCAGCTTATCGGGCTACCGAACGGGCACCGGGGAGCTGTTTTTT | CASSLSGYRTGTGELFF
TRBJ2-1 | - | TRBV5-5 | few | TGTGCCAGCAGCTTCCTCCAGGAAAGCTCCTACAATGAGCAGTTCTTC | CASSFLQESSYNEQFF
TRBJ2-1 | TRBD1 | TRBV11-3 | few | TGTGCCAGCAGCTTACGGACAGGGGCGAATGAGCAGTTCTTC | CASSLRTGANEQFF
TRBJ1-4 | - | TRBV20-1 | - | TGCAGTGCCGAGACTGCAACTAATGAAAAACTGTTTTTT | CSAETATNEKLFF
TRBJ2-5 | TRBD1 | TRBV6-6 | - | TGTGCCAGCAGTTACAGGGACAGGGAAGAGACCCAGTACTTC | CASSYRDREETQYF
TRBJ1-2 | TRBD1 | TRBV12-3/TRBV12-4 | - | TGTGCCAGCAGTCTACTCCGGACAGGGGGCGGCTATGGCTACACCTTC | CASSLLRTGGGYGYTF
TRBJ2-7 | TRBD2 | TRBV27 | few | TGTGCCAGCAGACCTAGCGGGGGGGCGTACGAGCAGTACTTC | CASRPSGGAYEQYF
TRBJ2-3 | - | TRBV7-8 | few | TGTGCCAGCAGCTGGCGGATTGGGGGCGGAGATACGCAGTATTTT | CASSWRIGGGDTQYF
TRBJ2-3 | TRBD2 | TRBV27 | - | TGTGCCAGCAGTCCCCCCGGGGGGATTAGCACAGATACGCAGTATTTT | CASSPPGGISTDTQYF
TRBJ1-5 | - | TRBV20-1 | - | TGCAGTGCTAGAGCGGTCCCTCGGGTCAGCAATCAGCCCCAGCATTTT | CSARAVPRVSNQPQHF
TRBJ2-3 | - | TRBV7-3 | - | TGTGCCAGCAGCCCCTATCACACAGATACGCAGTATTTT | CASSPYHTDTQYF
TRBJ1-1 | TRBD1 | TRBV27 | - | TGTGCCAGCCAGACAGGGCTCGGGACTGAAGCTTTCTTT | CASQTGLGTEAFF
TRBJ2-4 | TRBD1 | TRBV20-1 | - | TGCAGTGCTAGGGGACAGGACAAAAACATTCAGTACTTC | CSARGQDKNIQYF
TRBJ1-2 | - | TRBV7-2 | many | TGTGCCACCACTGATCTACGGAACTATGGCTACACCTTC | CATTDLRNYGYTF
TRBJ1-1 | - | TRBV19 | few | TGTGCCAGTAGTATAGTCGGGAATACGATTTACACTGAAGCTTTCTTT | CASSIVGNTIYTEAFF
TRBJ2-6 | - | TRBV7-9 | - | TGTGCCAGCAGCTTGAGGATGTCTGGGGCCAACGTCCTGACTTTC | CASSLRMSGANVLTF
TRBJ1-2 | - | TRBV7-9 | - | TGTGCCAGCAGCTCCGCCGGCTACACCTTC | CASSSAGYTF
TRBJ1-2 | TRBD1 | TRBV27 | few | TGTGCCAGCAGTACGACAGGGGGCCATGGCTACACCTTC | CASSTTGGHGYTF
TRBJ1-1 | TRBD1 | TRBV29-1 | - | TGCAGCGTTGAAGATCCCCGGGACAGGGACCCAGGGACTGAAGCTTTCTTT | CSVEDPRDRDPGTEAFF